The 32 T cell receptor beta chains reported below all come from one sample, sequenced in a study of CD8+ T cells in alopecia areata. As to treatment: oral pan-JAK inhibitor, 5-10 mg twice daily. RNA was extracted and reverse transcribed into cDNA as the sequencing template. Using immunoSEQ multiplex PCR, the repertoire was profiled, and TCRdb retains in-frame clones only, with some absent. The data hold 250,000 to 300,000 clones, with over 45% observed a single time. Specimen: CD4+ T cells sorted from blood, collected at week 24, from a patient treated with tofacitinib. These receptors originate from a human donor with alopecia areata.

CDR3 sequence reads: CASSYYRNYEQYF. The CDR3, as DNA: TGTGCCAGCAGTTACTACAGGAACTACGAGCAGTACTTC. This chain joins TRBV6-5 and TRBJ2-7; tentative D call: TRBD1 (5 bases). There are 13 residues in the CDR3. V was clipped by 1 base and J by 3 bases, with 7 bases between them. Looked up from germline, CDR1 is MNHEY and CDR2 is SVGAGI.

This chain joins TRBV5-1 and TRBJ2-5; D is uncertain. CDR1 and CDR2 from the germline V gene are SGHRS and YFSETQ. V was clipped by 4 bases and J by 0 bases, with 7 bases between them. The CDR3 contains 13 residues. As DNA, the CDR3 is TGCGCCAGCAGCGAAGGGCACCAAGAGACCCAGTACTTC. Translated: CASSEGHQETQYF.

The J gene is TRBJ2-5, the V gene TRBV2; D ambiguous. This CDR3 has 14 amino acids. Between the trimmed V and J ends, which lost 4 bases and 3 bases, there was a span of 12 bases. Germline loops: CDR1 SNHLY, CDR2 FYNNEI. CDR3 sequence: CASSARQTKETQYF. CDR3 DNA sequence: TGTGCCAGCAGTGCGCGGCAGACCAAAGAGACCCAGTACTTC.

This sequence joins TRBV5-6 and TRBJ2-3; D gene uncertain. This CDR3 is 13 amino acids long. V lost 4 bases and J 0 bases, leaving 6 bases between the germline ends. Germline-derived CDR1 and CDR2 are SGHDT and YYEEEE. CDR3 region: CASSMTSTDTQYF. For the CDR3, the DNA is TGTGCCAGCAGCATGACTAGCACAGATACGCAGTATTTT.

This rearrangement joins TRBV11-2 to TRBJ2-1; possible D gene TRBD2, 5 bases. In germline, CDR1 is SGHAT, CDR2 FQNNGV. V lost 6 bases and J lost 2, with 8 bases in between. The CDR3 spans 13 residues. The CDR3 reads CASRSGTYNEQFF. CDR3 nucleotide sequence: TGTGCCAGCAGGTCGGGGACCTACAATGAGCAGTTCTTC.

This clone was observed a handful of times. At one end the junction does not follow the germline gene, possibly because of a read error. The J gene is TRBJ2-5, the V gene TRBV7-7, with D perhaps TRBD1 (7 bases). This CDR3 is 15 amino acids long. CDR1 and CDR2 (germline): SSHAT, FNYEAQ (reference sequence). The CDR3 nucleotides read TGTGCTAGCAGCATACCAGGGGGGAACCAAGAGACCCAGTACTTC. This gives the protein CASSIPGGNQETQYF.

Written as DNA, the CDR3 is TGTGCCAGCAGAGAGGGACAGTTCCAAGAGACCCAGTACTTC. This gives the protein CASREGQFQETQYF. The chain links TRBV28 to TRBJ2-5; 7 nucleotides align to TRBD1. The CDR3 is 14 amino acids. Germline V gene data show CDR1 as MDHEN and CDR2 as SYDVKM. The V gene end was trimmed by 6 bases and the J gene end by 1 base; junction bases not matched to a gene: 5.

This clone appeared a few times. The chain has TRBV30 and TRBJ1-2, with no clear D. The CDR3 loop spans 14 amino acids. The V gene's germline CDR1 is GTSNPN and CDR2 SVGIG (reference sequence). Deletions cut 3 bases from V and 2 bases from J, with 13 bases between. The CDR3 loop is CAWRTVPENYGYTF. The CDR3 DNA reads TGTGCCTGGAGGACCGTACCCGAGAACTATGGCTACACCTTC.

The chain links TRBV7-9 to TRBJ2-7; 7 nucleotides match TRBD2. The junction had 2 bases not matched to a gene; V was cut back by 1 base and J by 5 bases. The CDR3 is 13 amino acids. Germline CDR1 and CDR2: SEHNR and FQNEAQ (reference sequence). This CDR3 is CASSLGTRDEQYF. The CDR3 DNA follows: TGTGCCAGCAGCTTAGGGACTAGGGACGAGCAGTACTTC.

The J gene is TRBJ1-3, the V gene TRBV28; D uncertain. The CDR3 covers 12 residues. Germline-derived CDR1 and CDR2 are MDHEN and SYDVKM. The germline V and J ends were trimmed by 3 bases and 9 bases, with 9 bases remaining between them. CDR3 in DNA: TGTGCCAGCAGTTTCTTTCGTAGCACCATATATTTT. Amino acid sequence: CASSFFRSTIYF.

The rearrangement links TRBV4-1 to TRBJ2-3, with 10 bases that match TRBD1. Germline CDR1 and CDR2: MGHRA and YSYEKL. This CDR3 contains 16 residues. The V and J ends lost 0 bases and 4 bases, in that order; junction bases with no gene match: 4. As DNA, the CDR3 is TGCGCCAGCAGCCAAGATCCCGGACAGGGGGCAGATACGCAGTATTTT. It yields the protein CASSQDPGQGADTQYF.

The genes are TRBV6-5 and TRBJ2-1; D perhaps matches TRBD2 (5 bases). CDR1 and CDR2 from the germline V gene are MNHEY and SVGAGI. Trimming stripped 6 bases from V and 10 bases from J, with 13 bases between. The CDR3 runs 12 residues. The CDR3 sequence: CASSSDWEEQFF. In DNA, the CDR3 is TGTGCCAGCAGCTCGGACTGGGAGGAGCAGTTCTTC.

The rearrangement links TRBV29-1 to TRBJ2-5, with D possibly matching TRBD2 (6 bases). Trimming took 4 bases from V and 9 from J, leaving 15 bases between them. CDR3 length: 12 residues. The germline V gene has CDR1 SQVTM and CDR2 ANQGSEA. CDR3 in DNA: TGCAGCGTTGGGGACTCCCGCTTCCCCCAGTACTTC. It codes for CSVGDSRFPQYF.

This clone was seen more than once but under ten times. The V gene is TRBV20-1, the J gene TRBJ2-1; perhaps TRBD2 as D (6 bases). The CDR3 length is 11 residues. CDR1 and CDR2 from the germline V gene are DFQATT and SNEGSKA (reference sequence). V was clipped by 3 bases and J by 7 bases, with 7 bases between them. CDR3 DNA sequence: TGCAGTGCTAGTGGGAGGAATGAGCAGTTCTTC. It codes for CSASGRNEQFF.

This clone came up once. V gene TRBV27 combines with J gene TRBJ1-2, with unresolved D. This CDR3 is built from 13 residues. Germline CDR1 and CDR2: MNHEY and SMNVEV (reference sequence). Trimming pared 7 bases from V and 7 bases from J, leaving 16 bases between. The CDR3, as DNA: TGTGCCAGCACAAACAGACCCGGCGGTGGCTACACCTTC. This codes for CASTNRPGGGYTF.

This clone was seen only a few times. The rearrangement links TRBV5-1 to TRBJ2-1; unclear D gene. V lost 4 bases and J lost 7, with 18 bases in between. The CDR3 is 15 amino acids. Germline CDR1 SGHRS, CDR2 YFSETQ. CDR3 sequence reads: CASSVGRPLNNEQFF. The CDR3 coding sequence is TGCGCCAGCAGCGTCGGGCGGCCGTTAAATAATGAGCAGTTCTTC.

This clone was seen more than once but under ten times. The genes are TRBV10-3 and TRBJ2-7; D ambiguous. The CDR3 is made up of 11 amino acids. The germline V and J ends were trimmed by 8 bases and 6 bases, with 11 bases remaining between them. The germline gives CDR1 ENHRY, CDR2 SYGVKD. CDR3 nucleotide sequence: TGTGCCATCGGCCAGGTGGCCGAGCAGTACTTC. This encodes CAIGQVAEQYF.

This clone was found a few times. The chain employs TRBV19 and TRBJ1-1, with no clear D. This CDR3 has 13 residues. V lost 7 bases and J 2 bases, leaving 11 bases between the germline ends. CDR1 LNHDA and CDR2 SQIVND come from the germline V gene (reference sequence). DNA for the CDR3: TGTGCCAGTATCCCCCCCACCAACACTGAAGCTTTCTTT. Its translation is CASIPPTNTEAFF.

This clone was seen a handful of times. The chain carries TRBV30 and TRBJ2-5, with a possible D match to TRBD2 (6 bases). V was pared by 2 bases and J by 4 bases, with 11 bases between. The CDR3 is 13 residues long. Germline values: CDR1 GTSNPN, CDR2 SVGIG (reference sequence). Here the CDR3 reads CAWSHGGGETQYF. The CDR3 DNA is TGTGCCTGGAGTCACGGGGGAGGAGAGACCCAGTACTTC. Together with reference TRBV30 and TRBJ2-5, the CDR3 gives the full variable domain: SQTIHQWPATLVQPVGSPLSLECTVEGTSNPNLYWYRQAAGRGLQLLFYSVGIGQISSEVPQNLSASRPQDRQFILSSKKLLLSDSGFYLCAWSHGGGETQYFGPGTRLLVL.

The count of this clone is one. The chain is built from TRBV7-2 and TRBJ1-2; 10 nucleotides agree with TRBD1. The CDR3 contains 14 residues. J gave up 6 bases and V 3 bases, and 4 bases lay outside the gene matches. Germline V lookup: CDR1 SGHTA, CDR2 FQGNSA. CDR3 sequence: CASSFSGTGDGYTF. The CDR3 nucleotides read TGTGCCAGCAGCTTCTCCGGGACAGGGGATGGCTACACCTTC.

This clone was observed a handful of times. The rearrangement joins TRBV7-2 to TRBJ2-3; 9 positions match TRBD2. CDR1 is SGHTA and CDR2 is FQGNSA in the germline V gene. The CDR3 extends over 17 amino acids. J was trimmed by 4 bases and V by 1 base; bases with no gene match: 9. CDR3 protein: CASSLVSGGLWSDTQYF. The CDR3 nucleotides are TGTGCCAGCAGCTTAGTTAGCGGGGGCCTTTGGTCAGATACGCAGTATTTT.

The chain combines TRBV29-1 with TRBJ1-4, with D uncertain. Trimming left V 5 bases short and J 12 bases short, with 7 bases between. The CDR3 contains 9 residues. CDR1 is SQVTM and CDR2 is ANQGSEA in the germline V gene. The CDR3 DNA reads TGCAGCGTTACTCCAGAACTGTTTTTT. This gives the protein CSVTPELFF. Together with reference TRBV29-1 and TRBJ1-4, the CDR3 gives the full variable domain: SAVISQKPSRDICQRGTSLTIQCQVDSQVTMMFWYRQQPGQSLTLIATANQGSEATYESGFVIDKFPISRPNLTFSTLTVSNMSPEDSSIYLCSVTPELFFGSGTQLSVL.

The CDR3 spells CASSRTSGFNEQFF. DNA of the CDR3: TGCGCCAGCAGCCGGACTAGCGGATTCAATGAGCAGTTCTTC. This chain links TRBV4-3 with TRBJ2-1; the match to TRBD2 covers 10 bases. There are 14 residues in the CDR3. V was pared by 4 bases and J by 6 bases, with 3 bases of the junction left unmatched. Germline CDR1 and CDR2: LGHNA and YSLEER.

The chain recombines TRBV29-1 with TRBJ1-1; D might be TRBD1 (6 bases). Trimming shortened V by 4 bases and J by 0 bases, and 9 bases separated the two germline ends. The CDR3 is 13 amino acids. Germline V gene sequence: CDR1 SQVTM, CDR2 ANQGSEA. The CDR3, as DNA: TGCAGCGTTGTGGGGGACATGAACACTGAAGCTTTCTTT. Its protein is CSVVGDMNTEAFF.

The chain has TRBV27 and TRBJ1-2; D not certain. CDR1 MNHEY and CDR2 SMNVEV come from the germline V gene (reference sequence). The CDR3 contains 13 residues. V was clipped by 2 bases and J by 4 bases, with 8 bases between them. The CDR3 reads CASSLGGSYGYTF. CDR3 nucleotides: TGTGCCAGCAGTTTAGGAGGAAGCTATGGCTACACCTTC.

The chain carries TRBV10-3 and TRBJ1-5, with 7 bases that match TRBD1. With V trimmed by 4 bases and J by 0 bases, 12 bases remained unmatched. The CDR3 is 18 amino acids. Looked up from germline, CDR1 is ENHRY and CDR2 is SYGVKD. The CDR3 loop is CAISGAGDSTYSNQPQHF. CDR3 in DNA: TGTGCCATCAGTGGGGCCGGGGACAGCACCTATAGCAATCAGCCCCAGCATTTT.

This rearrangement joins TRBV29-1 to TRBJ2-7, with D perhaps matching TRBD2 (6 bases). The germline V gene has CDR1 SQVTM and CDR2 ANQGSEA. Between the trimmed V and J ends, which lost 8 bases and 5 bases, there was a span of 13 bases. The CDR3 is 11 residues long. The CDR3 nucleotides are TGCAGCTCCCGTTGGGGGGACGAGCAGTACTTC. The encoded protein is CSSRWGDEQYF.

The CDR3 DNA follows: TGTGCCCTAGGAGGGGGTAGGAGCAATCAGCCCCAGCATTTT. Protein: CALGGGRSNQPQHF. The gene calls are TRBV30 and TRBJ1-5, with a possible D match to TRBD1 (6 bases). The CDR3 has 14 residues. Deletions cut 8 bases from V and 1 base from J, with 15 bases between. CDR1 is GTSNPN, CDR2 SVGIG, per germline (reference sequence).

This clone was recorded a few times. This chain's CDR3 is CASSLGGGDNYGYTF. The CDR3 DNA sequence: TGTGCCAGCAGCCTCGGAGGGGGAGATAACTATGGCTACACCTTC. The chain employs TRBV28 and TRBJ1-2; D might be TRBD1 (6 bases). Germline CDR1 and CDR2: MDHEN and SYDVKM. V shed 6 bases and J shed 1 base, with 15 bases lying between them. The CDR3 spans 15 residues.

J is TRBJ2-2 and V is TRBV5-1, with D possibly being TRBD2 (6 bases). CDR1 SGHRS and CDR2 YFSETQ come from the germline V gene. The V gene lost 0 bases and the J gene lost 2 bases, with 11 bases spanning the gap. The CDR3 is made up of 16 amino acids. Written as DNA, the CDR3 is TGCGCCAGCAGCTTGGTGCCTAGCGAAAACACCGGGGAGCTGTTTTTT. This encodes CASSLVPSENTGELFF. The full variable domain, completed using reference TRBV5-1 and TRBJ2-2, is KAGVTQTPRYLIKTRGQQVTLSCSPISGHRSVSWYQQTPGQGLQFLFEYFSETQRNKGNFPGRFSGRQFSNSRSEMNVSTLELGDSALYLCASSLVPSENTGELFFGEGSRLTVL.

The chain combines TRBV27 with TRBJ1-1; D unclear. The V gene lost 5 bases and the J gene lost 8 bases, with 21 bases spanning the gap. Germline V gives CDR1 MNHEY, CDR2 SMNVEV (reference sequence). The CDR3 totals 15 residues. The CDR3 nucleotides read TGTGCCAGCAGTACCGCTCGAGGGAGGAACGGAGAAGCTTTCTTT. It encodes CASSTARGRNGEAFF.

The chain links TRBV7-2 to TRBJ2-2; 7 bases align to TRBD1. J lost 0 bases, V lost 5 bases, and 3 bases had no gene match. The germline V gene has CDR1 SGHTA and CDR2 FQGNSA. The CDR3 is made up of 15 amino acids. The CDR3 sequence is CASSPGTANTGELFF. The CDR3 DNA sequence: TGTGCCAGCAGCCCTGGGACAGCGAACACCGGGGAGCTGTTTTTT.